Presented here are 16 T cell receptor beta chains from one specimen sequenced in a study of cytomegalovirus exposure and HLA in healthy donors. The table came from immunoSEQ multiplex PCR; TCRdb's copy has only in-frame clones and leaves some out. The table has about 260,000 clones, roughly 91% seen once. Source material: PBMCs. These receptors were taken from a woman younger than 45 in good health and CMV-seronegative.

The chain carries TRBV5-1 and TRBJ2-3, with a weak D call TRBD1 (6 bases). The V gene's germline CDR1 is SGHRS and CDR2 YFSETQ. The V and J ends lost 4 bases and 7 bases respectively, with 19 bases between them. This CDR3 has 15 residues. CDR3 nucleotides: TGCGCCAGCAGCCCAGCTCGACAGGATAGAAATACGCAGTATTTT. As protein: CASSPARQDRNTQYF. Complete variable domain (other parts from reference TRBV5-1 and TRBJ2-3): KAGVTQTPRYLIKTRGQQVTLSCSPISGHRSVSWYQQTPGQGLQFLFEYFSETQRNKGNFPGRFSGRQFSNSRSEMNVSTLELGDSALYLCASSPARQDRNTQYFGPGTRLTVL.

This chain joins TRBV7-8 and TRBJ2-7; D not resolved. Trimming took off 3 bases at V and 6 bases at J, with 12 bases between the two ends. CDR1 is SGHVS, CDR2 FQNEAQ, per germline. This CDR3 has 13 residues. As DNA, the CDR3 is TGTGCCAGCAGCTTGGACGTTAGGCTCGAGCAGTACTTC. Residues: CASSLDVRLEQYF.

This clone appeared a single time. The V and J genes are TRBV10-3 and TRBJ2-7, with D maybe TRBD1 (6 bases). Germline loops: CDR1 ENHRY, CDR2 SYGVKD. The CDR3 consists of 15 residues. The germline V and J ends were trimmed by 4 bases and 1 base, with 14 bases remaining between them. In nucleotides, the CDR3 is TGTGCCATCAGTGGCTCCCCGGGACAATCCTACGAGCAGTACTTC. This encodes CAISGSPGQSYEQYF.

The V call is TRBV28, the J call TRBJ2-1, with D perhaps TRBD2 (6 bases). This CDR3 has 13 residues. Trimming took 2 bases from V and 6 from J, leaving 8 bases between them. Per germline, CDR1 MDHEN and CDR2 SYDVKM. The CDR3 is CASSLREPNEQFF. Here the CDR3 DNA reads TGTGCCAGCAGTTTACGGGAGCCCAATGAGCAGTTCTTC.

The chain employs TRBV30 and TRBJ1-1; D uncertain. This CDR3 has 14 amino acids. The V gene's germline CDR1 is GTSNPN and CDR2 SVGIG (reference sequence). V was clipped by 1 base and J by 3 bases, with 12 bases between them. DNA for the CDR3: TGTGCCTGGAGTGGGCAGATAAGGTACACTGAAGCTTTCTTT. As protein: CAWSGQIRYTEAFF.

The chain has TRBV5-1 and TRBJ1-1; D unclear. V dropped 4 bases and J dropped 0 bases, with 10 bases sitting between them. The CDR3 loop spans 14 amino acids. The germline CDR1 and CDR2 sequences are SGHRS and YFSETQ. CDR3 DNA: TGCGCCAGCAGCATACCTCACCTGAACACTGAAGCTTTCTTT. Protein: CASSIPHLNTEAFF.

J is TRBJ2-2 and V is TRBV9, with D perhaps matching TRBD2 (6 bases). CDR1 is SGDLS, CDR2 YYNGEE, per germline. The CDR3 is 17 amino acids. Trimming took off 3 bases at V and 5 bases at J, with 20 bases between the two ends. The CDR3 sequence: CASSGGTDNSGTGELFF. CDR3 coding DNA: TGTGCCAGCAGCGGGGGGACTGACAATAGTGGTACCGGGGAGCTGTTTTTT.

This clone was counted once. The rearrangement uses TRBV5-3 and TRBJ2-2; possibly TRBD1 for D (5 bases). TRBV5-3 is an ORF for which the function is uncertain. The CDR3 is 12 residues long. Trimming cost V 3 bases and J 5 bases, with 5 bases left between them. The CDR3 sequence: CARSYRTGELFF. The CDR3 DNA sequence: TGTGCCAGAAGCTACAGGACCGGGGAGCTGTTTTTT.

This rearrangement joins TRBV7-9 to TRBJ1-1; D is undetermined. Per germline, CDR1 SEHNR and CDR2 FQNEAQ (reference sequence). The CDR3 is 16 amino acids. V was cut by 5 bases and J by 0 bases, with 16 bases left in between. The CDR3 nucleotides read TGTGCCAGCAGCCTGAGATCGATAAAGATGAACACTGAAGCTTTCTTT. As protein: CASSLRSIKMNTEAFF.

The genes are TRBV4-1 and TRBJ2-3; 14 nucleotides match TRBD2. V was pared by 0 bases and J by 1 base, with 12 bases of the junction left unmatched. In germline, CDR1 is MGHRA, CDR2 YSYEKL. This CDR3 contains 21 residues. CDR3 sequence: CASSQEYLGLAGGWGTDTQYF. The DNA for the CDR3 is TGCGCCAGCAGCCAAGAATATTTAGGACTAGCGGGAGGTTGGGGCACAGATACGCAGTATTTT.

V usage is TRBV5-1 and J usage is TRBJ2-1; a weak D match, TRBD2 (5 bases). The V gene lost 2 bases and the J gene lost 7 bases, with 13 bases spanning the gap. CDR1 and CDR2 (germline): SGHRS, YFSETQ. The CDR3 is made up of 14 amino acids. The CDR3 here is CASSFSVRTNEQFF. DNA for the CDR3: TGCGCCAGCAGCTTTAGCGTTCGTACTAATGAGCAGTTCTTC.

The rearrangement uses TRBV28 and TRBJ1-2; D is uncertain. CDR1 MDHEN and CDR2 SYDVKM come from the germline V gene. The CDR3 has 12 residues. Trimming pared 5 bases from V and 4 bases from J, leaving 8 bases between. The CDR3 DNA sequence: TGTGCCAGCAGTCCACGTATCTATGGCTACACCTTC. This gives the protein CASSPRIYGYTF.

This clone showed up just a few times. This CDR3 is CASSLSLPGDSGNTIYF. The CDR3 DNA reads as TGTGCCAGCAGCCTTTCCCTGCCCGGTGATTCTGGAAACACCATATATTTT. The chain couples TRBV9 to TRBJ1-3; D unresolved. Trimming removed 4 bases from V and 1 base from J, with 18 bases in between. Germline loops: CDR1 SGDLS, CDR2 YYNGEE. The CDR3 is 17 amino acids.

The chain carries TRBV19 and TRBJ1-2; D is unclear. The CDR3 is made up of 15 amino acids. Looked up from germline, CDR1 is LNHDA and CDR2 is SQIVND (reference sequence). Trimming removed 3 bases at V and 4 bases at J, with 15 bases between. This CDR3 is CASSMGGPLLYGYTF. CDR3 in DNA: TGTGCCAGTAGTATGGGAGGTCCCCTCCTCTATGGCTACACCTTC.

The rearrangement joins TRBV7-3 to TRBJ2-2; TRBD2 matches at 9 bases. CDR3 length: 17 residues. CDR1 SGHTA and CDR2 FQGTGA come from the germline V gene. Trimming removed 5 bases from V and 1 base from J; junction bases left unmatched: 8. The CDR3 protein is CASSASATSGNTGELFF. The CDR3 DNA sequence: TGTGCCAGCAGCGCCTCCGCGACTAGCGGGAACACCGGGGAGCTGTTTTTT.

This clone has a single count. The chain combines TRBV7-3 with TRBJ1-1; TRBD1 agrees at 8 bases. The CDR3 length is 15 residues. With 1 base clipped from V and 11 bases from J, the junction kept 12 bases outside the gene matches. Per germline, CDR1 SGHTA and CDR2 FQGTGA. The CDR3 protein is CASSLIPSAQGDAFF. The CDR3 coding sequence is TGTGCCAGCAGCTTAATTCCGTCGGCACAGGGGGATGCTTTCTTT.